This T cell receptor beta chain emerged from a study of cytomegalovirus exposure and HLA in healthy donors. For this clone: The antigen is undetermined.

General study results and limits: Per published reports, the classifier diagnosed cytomegalovirus status with high specificity and sensitivity.

The repertoire was sequenced with immunoSEQ multiplex PCR; TCRdb's copy has only in-frame clones and lacks some. In the table there are about 190,000 clones, around 84% of which are singletons. Germline V gene data show CDR1 as SGHRS and CDR2 as YFSETQ. With 5 bases removed from V and 1 base from J, the gap between germline ends came to 12 bases. The CDR3 is 15 amino acids. Source material: PBMCs. The chain employs TRBV5-1 and TRBJ1-4, with TRBD1 as a possible D gene (5 bases). The receptor was isolated from a man aged 18 to 30 in good health and CMV-seropositive. The CDR3 loop reads CASRVLGGTNEKLFF. The CDR3 region has the DNA TGCGCCAGCAGAGTTCTCGGGGGAACTAATGAAAAACTGTTTTTT.